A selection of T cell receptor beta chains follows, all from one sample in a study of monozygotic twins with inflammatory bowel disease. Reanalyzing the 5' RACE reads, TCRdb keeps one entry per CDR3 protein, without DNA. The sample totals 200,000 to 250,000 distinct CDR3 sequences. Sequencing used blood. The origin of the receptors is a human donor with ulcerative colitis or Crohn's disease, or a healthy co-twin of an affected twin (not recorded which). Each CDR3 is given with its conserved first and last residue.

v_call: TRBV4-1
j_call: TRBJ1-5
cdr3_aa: CASSQDKGGGYSNQPQHF

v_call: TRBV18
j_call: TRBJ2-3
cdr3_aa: CASSPLTRGRATDTQYF

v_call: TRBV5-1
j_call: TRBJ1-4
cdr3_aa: CASSSGRATNEKLFF

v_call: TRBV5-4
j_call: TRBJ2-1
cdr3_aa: CASSSWTESSYNEQFF

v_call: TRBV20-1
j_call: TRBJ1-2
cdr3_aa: CSADLQTGPGYTF

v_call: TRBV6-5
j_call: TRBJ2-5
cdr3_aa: CASISDIPGTQYF

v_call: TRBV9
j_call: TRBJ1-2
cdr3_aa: CASSGGRKGESYGYTF

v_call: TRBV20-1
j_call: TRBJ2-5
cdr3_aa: CSASRSEETQYF

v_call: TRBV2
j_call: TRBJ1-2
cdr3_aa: CASSTRENYGYTF

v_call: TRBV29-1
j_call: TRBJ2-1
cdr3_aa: CSVGHQRPRDEYNEQFF

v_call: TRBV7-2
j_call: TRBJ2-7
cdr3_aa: CASRRAPGGPYEQYF

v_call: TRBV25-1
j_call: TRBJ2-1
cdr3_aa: CASSDWTGGPNRNFHEQFF

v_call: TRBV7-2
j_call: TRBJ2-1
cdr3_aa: CASSFSGTSNEQFF

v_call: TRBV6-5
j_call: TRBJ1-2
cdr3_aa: CASSLQGYGYTF

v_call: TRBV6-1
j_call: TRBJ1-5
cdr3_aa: CVSSVGQVTSAQHF

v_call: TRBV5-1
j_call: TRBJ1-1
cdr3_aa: CASSLWAKGTEAFF

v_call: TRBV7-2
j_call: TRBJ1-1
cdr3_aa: CASSRPGGLNTDAFF

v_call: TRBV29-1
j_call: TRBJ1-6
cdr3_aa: CSVRTGTNSPLHF

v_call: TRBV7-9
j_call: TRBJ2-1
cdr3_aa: CASSLAGGDNEQFF

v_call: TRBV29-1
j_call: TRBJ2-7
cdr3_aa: CSVEDLGYEQYF

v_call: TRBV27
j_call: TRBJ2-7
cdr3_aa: CASSLRGGGPYEQYF

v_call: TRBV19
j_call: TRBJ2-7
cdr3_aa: CASKRESYEQYF

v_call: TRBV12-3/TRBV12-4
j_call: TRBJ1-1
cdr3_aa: CASSLVGGGTEAFF

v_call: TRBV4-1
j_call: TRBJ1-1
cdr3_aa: CASSPTDETLNTEAFF

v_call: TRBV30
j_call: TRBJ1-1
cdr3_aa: CAWSFRRQGGNTEAFF

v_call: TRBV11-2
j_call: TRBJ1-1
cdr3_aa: CASSPMWGADTEAFF